This T cell receptor (beta chain) appears in the sequencing data of a study of Tregs in tolerant kidney transplant recipients. General study results and limits: Validation in larger populations is needed because few patients were studied.

Method: immunoSEQ multiplex PCR; TCRdb's copy keeps in-frame clones and lacks some. The sample's table shows roughly 30,000 clones. Of note for this clone: Antigen unknown.

Unstimulated regulatory T cells (CD4+CD25+CD127-), CD4+CD25- non-regulatory cells, CD4 and CD8 cells were FACS-sorted from thawed PBMCs. The sample here was CD8+ T cells from blood, taken before the transplant. The source is a human donor who received a combined kidney and bone marrow transplant.

CDR3: CASKNRDSPYNEQFF. Partial CDR3 DNA: TGTGCCAGCAAAAACCGGGACAGTCCCTACAATGAG. V usage is TRBV25-1 and J usage is TRBJ2-1, with 7 positions matching TRBD1. The read halts 3 residues ahead of the CDR3 end, with the missing end drawn from the germline J gene. The CDR3 covers 15 residues. In germline, CDR1 is MGHDK, CDR2 SYGVNS. The trim removed 7 bases at V and 2 bases at J, leaving 8 bases unmatched.